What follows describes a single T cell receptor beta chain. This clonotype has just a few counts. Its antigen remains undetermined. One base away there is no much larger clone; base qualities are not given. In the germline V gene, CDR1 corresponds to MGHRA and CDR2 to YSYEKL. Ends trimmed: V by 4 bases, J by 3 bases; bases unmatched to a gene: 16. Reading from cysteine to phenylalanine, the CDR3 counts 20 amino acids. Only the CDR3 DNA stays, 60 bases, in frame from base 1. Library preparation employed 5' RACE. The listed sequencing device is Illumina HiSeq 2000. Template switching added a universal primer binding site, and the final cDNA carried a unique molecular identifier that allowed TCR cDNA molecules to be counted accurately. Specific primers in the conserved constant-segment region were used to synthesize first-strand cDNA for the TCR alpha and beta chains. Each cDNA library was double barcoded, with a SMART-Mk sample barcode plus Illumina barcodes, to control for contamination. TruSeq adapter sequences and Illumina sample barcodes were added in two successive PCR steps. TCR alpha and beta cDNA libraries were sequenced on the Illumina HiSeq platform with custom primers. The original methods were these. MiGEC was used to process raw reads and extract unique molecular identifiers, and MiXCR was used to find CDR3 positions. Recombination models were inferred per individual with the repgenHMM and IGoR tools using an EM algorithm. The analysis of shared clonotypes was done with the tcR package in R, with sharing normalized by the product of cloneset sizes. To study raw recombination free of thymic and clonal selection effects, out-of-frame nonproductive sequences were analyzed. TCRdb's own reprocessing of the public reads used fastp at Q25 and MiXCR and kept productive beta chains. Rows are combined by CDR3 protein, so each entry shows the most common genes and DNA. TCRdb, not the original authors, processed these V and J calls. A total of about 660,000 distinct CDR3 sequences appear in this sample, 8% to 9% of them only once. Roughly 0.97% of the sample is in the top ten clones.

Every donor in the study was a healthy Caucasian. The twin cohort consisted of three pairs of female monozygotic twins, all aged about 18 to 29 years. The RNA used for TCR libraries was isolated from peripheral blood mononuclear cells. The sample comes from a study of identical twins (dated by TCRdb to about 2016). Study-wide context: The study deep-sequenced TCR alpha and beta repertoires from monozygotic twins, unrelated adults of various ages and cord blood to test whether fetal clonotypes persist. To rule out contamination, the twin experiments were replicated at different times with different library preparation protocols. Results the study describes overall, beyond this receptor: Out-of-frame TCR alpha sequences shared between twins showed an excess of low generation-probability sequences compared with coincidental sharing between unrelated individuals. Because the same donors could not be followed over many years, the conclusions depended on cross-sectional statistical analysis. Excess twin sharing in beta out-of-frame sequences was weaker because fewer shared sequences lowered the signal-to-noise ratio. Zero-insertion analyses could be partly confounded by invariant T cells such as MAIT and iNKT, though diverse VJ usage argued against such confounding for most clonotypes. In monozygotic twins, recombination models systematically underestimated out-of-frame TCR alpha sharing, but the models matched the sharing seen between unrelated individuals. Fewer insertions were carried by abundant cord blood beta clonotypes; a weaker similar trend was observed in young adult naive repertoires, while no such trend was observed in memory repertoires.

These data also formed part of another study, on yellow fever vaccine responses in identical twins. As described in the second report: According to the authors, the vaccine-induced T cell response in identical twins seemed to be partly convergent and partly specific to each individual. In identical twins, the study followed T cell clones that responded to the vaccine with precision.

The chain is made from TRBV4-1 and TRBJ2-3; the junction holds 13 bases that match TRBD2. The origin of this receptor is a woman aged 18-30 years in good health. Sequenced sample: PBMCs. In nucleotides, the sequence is TGCGCCAGCAGCCCCGGAGGAAGCGCGACTAGCGGGGGGCCTACAGATACGCAGTATTTT. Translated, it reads CASSPGGSATSGGPTDTQYF.